The T cell receptor beta chain described here comes from a study of blood T cell repertoires in COVID-19. Study in general: Both acute and convalescent COVID-19 samples were obtained from the United States, Italy and Spain. PBMCs, B-cell-depleted T cells, or T cells were the source of the cDNA or gDNA that made up the material.

Libraries were prepared by immunoSEQ multiplex PCR; TCRdb keeps only in-frame clonotypes and omits some of them. Among tens of thousands of clones, around 90% were seen once, and the ten largest hold approximately 5.3%. Between the trimmed V and J ends, which lost 7 bases and 4 bases, there was a span of 19 bases. The CDR3 loop spans 15 amino acids. The germline gives CDR1 MNHEY, CDR2 SVGAGI. This chain uses TRBV6-5 with TRBJ1-2; no reliable D call. This sequence was found in a human donor in a cohort sampled during active COVID-19. The sequenced sample was peripheral blood. The CDR3 DNA reads as TGTGCCAGCAAAGGCGCTATTGGGCCGCTCTATGGCTACACCTTC. Amino acid sequence: CASKGAIGPLYGYTF.